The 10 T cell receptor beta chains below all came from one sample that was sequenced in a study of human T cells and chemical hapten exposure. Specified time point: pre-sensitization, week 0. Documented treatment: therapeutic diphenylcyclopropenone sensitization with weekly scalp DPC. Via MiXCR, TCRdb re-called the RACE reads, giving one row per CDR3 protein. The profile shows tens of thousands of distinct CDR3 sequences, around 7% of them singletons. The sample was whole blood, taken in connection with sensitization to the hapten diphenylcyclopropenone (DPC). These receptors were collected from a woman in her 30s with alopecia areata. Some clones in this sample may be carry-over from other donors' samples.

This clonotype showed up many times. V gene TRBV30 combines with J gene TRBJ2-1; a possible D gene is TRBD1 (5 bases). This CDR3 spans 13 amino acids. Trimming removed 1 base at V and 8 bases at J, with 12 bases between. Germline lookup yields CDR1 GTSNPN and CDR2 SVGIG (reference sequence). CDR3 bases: TGTGCCTGGAGTGCCTTGGGGCGCTATGAGCAGTTCTTC. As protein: CAWSALGRYEQFF.

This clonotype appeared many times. The CDR3 here is CASDYRGNTEAFF. As DNA, the CDR3 is TGTGCCAGCGATTACCGGGGGAACACTGAAGCTTTCTTT. The chain joins TRBV5-5 to TRBJ1-1; D is ambiguous. V was clipped by 7 bases and J by 1 base, with 11 bases between them. Germline values: CDR1 SGHKS, CDR2 YYEKEE (reference sequence). The CDR3 is made up of 13 amino acids.

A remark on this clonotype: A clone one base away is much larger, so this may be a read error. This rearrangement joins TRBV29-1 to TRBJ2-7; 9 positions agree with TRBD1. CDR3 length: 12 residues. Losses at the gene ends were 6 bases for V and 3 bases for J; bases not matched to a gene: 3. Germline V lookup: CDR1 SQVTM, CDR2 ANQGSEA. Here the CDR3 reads CSVRQGGYEQYF. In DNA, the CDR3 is TGCAGCGTCCGACAGGGGGGCTACGAGCAGTACTTC.

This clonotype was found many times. The CDR3 region is CATHREKENTEAFF. DNA of the CDR3: TGTGCCACTCACAGGGAAAAGGAGAACACTGAAGCTTTCTTT. The rearrangement joins TRBV10-3 to TRBJ1-1; D may be TRBD1 (6 bases). CDR3 length: 14 amino acids. With 10 bases removed from V and 1 base from J, the gap between germline ends came to 16 bases. Germline values: CDR1 ENHRY, CDR2 SYGVKD.

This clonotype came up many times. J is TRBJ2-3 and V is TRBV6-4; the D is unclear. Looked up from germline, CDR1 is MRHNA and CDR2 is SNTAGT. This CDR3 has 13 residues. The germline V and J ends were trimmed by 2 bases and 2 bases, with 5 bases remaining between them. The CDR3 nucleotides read TGTGCCAGCAGTGACGGGGACACAGATACGCAGTATTTT. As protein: CASSDGDTDTQYF.

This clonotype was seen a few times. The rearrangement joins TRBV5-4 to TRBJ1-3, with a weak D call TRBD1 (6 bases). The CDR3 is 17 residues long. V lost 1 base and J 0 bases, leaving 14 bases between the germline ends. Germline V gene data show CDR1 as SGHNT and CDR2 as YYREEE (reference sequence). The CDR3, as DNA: TGTGCCAGCAGCTTGTGGAGGGGGGGAGTCTCTGGAAACACCATATATTTT. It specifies CASSLWRGGVSGNTIYF.

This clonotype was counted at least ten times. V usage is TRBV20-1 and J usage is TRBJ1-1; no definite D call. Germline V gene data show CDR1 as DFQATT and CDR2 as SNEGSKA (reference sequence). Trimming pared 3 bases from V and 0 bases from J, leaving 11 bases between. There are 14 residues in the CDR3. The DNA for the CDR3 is TGCAGTGCTAGTCCGAGACTCATGAACACTGAAGCTTTCTTT. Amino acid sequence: CSASPRLMNTEAFF.

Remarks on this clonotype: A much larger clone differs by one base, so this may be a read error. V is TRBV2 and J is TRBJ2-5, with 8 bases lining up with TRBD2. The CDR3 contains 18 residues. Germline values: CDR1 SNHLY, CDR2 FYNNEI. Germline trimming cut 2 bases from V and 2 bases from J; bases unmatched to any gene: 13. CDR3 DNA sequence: TGTGCCAGCAGTGAAAGGAGATACCTAGCGGGCCGACAAGAGACCCAGTACTTC. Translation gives CASSERRYLAGRQETQYF.

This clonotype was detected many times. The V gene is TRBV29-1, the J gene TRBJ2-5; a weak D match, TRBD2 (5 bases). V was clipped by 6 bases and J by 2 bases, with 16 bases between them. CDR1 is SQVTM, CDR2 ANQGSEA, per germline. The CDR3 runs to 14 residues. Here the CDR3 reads CSVWNGGIQETQYF. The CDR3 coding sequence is TGCAGCGTGTGGAACGGAGGAATACAAGAGACCCAGTACTTC.

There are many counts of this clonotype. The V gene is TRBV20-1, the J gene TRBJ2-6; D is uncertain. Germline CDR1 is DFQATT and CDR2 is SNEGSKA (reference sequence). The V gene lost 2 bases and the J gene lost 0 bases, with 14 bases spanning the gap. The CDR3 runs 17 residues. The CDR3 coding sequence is TGCAGTGCTAGAATTCCCGGGCCCTACTCTGGGGCCAACGTCCTGACTTTC. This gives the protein CSARIPGPYSGANVLTF.